Described below is a single T cell receptor beta chain sequence and its context. What it binds is unknown. The PCR contained 60 Vbeta and 13 Jbeta primers. In the study's own analysis: Counted up in a later analysis, unique TCR beta chains came to 60 million to 95 million, with around 12 million shared. Measured with immunoSEQ multiplex PCR; TCRdb has only the in-frame clones, and not every one. V and J calls and clone size are given by that table; D and trimming were obtained from the DNA. Here the sample spans more than 90,000 clones, 79% being singletons. This record belongs to a study of cytomegalovirus exposure and HLA in healthy donors. Notes on the study in general: Later analysis suggested links between common viral pathogens and several top significant clusters.

The J segment lost 6 bases and the V segment lost 8 bases, leaving 10 bases of the junction unmatched. The CDR3 has 14 residues. Germline V CDR1 and CDR2: MNHEY, SMNVEV (reference sequence). This sequence was found in a woman aged 18-29 years in good health and CMV-seropositive. Sequencing was carried out using PBMCs. The chain uses TRBV27 and TRBJ1-5; 7 positions agree with TRBD1. The CDR3 nucleotides read TGTGCCAGCGGACGACAGGGCGGCTCTCAGCCCCAGCATTTT. Translating gives CASGRQGGSQPQHF.